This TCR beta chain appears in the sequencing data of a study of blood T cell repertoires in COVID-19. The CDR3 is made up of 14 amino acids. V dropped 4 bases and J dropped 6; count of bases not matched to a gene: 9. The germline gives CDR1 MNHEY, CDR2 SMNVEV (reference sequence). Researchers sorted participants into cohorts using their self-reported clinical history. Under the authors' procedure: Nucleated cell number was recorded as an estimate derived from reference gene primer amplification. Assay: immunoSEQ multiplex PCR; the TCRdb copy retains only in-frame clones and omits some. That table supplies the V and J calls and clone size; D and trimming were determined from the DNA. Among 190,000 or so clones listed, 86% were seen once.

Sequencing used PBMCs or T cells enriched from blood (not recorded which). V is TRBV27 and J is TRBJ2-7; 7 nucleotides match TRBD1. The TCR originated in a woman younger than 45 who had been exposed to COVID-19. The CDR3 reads CASSSTGTEGEQYF. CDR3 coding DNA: TGTGCCAGCAGTTCCACCGGGACAGAAGGCGAGCAGTACTTC.